The TCR beta chain described here comes from a study of lymphopenia after photon versus proton radiotherapy. Study-wide points: Proton therapy kept repertoires fairly stable, unlike photons, which gained effector/memory cells. Post-nadir diversity loss with photons came from oligoclonal expansion, particularly CD8+ Temra cells.

The CDR3 consists of 15 residues. The V end was cut by 6 bases, the J end by 3 bases, with 14 bases between. Per the germline V gene, CDR1 is SNHLY and CDR2 is FYNNEI. Regarding this clone: Its antigen is as yet unknown.

Measured with immunoSEQ multiplex PCR; TCRdb has only the in-frame clones, and not every one. The sample has some 45,000 clones, around 86% seen once. The source was peripheral blood, collected from a patient treated with proton-based radiotherapy. The chain carries TRBV2 and TRBJ2-2, with D tentatively TRBD1 or TRBD2 (5 bases each). This TCR was sampled from a woman between 70 and 85 years old with pancreatic cancer. CDR3 loop: CASRGTRTYTGELFF. The CDR3 DNA sequence: TGTGCCAGCAGGGGGACGAGGACCTACACCGGGGAGCTGTTTTTT.